This TCR beta chain was captured by sequencing in a study of blood T cell repertoires in COVID-19. In the study overall: Both acute and convalescent COVID-19 samples were obtained from the United States, Italy and Spain. PBMCs, B-cell-depleted T cells, or T cells were the source of the cDNA or gDNA that made up the material.

The CDR3 is made up of 15 amino acids. Germline V CDR1 and CDR2: MDHEN, SYDVKM. The V gene end was trimmed by 5 bases and the J gene end by 0 bases; junction bases not matched to a gene: 2. Profiled with immunoSEQ multiplex PCR; TCRdb holds only in-frame clones, not every one. The sample carries some 330,000 clones, roughly 86% recorded once. In Seattle, patients joined the study during active infection and were tracked longitudinally. The receptor's source is a young woman with COVID-19, enrolled during active disease. The chain has TRBV28 and TRBJ1-4, with 8 positions matching TRBD1. Sequenced material: peripheral blood. The chain's CDR3 is CASSLDRATNEKLFF. In DNA, the CDR3 is TGTGCCAGCAGTCTGGACAGGGCAACTAATGAAAAACTGTTTTTT.